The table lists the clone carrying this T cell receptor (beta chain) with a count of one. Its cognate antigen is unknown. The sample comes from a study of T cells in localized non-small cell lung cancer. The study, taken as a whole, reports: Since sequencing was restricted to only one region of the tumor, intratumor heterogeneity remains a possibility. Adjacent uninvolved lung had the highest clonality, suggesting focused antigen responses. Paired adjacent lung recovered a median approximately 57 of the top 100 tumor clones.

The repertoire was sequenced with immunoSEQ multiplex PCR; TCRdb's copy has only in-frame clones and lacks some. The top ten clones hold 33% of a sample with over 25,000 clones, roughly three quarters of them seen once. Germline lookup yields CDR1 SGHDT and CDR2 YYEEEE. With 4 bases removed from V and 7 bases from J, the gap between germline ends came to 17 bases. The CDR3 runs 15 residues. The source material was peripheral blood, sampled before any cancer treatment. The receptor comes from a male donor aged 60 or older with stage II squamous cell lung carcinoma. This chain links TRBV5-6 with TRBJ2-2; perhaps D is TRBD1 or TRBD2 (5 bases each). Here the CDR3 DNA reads TGTGCCAGCAGCCCCCAGGGACGGTACCTCGGGGAGCTGTTTTTT. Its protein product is CASSPQGRYLGELFF. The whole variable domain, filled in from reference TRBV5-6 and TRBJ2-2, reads DAGVTQSPTHLIKTRGQQVTLRCSPKSGHDTVSWYQQALGQGPQFIFQYYEEEERQRGNFPDRFSGHQFPNYSSELNVNALLLGDSALYLCASSPQGRYLGELFFGEGSRLTVL.